The 22 T cell receptor beta chains below all came from one sample that was sequenced in a study of T cells in Graves' hyperthyroidism and ophthalmopathy. Amplification of TCR beta CDR3 regions was performed using RNA transcripts as template. During a first-round RT-PCR of the TCR CDR3, the HTBI primer set was used. TCRdb processed the multiplex PCR reads anew with MiXCR; each CDR3 protein has one entry. The data show 250,000 to 300,000 distinct CDR3 sequences, with 15% to 20% seen just once and approximately 35% held by the top ten. Sequencing input: blood. These receptors originate from a man aged 45 to 65 with Graves' ophthalmopathy.

The table lists this clonotype with many counts. The chain carries TRBV11-2 and TRBJ1-2; TRBD1 is a possible D gene (6 bases). The CDR3 contains 13 residues. Trimming took 5 bases from V and 7 from J, leaving 14 bases between them. Germline V gives CDR1 SGHAT, CDR2 FQNNGV. CDR3 loop: CASSITGSVGYTF. The CDR3 region has the DNA TGTGCCAGCAGCATTACAGGGTCGGTTGGCTACACCTTC.

The chain carries TRBV7-9 and TRBJ1-2; D is uncertain. V lost 5 bases, J lost 6 bases, and 16 bases lay in between. There are 14 residues in the CDR3. Germline V lookup: CDR1 SEHNR, CDR2 FQNEAQ (reference sequence). The CDR3 protein is CASSRGRTVDGYTF. DNA of the CDR3: TGTGCCAGCAGCCGAGGACGGACGGTCGATGGCTACACCTTC.

This clonotype appeared a few times. The V and J genes are TRBV19 and TRBJ2-5; TRBD2 agrees at 11 bases. From germline, CDR1 is LNHDA and CDR2 SQIVND (reference sequence). The CDR3 has 12 residues. Trimming cost V 9 bases and J 4 bases; bases outside gene matches: 1. DNA of the CDR3: TGTGCCAGCGGACTAGCGGGAGAGACCCAGTACTTC. Amino acid sequence: CASGLAGETQYF.

This clonotype was seen many times. The rearrangement links TRBV5-1 to TRBJ1-5, with 7 nucleotides matching TRBD1. The V segment lost 2 bases and the J segment 2 bases; nucleotides outside the gene matches: 10. Germline-derived CDR1 and CDR2 are SGHRS and YFSETQ. The CDR3 covers 17 residues. The CDR3 loop is CASSLSPTGMGNQPQHF. CDR3 in DNA: TGCGCCAGCAGCTTAAGTCCGACAGGGATGGGCAATCAGCCCCAGCATTTT.

This clonotype was seen a handful of times. The rearrangement links TRBV27 to TRBJ2-2; 8 bases are shared with TRBD1. V lost 8 bases and J lost 6; bases outside the gene matches: 2. CDR1 is MNHEY, CDR2 SMNVEV, per germline (reference sequence). The CDR3 runs to 12 residues. CDR3 protein: CASQDRAGELFF. The CDR3 DNA reads TGTGCCAGCCAGGACAGGGCCGGGGAGCTGTTTTTT.

The rearrangement links TRBV7-8 to TRBJ2-1, with 8 bases aligning to TRBD1. The CDR3 covers 14 residues. Germline lookup yields CDR1 SGHVS and CDR2 FQNEAQ. V gave up 3 bases and J gave up 6 bases; unmatched junction bases: 4. The CDR3: CASSLTGVSNEQFF. CDR3 nucleotides: TGTGCCAGCAGCTTGACAGGGGTTAGCAATGAGCAGTTCTTC.

About this clonotype itself: Compared with germline, one end of the junction differs, possibly owing to a read error. The chain is built from TRBV6-9 and TRBJ1-2, with 7 bases lining up with TRBD1. Germline lookup yields CDR1 MNHGY and CDR2 SVAAGI. The CDR3 is 16 residues long. The CDR3 DNA follows: TGTGCCGGCAGTTACCCTTCCACCGGGACAGACTATGGCTACACCTTC. The encoded protein is CAGSYPSTGTDYGYTF.

The chain has TRBV11-2 and TRBJ1-5; D is undetermined. Per the germline V gene, CDR1 is SGHAT and CDR2 is FQNNGV. The CDR3 covers 13 residues. Trimming took 3 bases from V and 7 from J, leaving 10 bases between them. In nucleotides, the CDR3 is TGTGCCAGCAGCTTCTCACCGCGGCAGCCCCAGCATTTT. Amino acid sequence: CASSFSPRQPQHF.

At least ten counts were recorded for this clonotype. J is TRBJ2-6 and V is TRBV2; tentatively, D is TRBD2 (5 bases). CDR3 length equals 14 residues. In germline, CDR1 is SNHLY, CDR2 FYNNEI. Trimming cost V 7 bases and J 16 bases, with 23 bases left between them. The CDR3 is CASKPGGRLKELTF. CDR3 bases: TGTGCCAGCAAGCCTGGAGGACGACTCAAAGAGCTGACTTTC.

The chain recombines TRBV19 with TRBJ2-1; 12 nucleotides align to TRBD2. The CDR3 spans 14 residues. The V gene end was trimmed by 7 bases and the J gene end by 6 bases; junction bases not matched to a gene: 4. Germline values: CDR1 LNHDA, CDR2 SQIVND (reference sequence). For the CDR3, the DNA is TGTGCCAGTACCTCGACTAGCGGGGGCAATGAGCAGTTCTTC. Encoded protein: CASTSTSGGNEQFF.

The chain joins TRBV7-3 to TRBJ2-2, with a weak D call TRBD1 (5 bases). V lost 5 bases to trimming and J lost 4 bases, with 14 bases between them. This CDR3 has 15 residues. Germline V gene data show CDR1 as SGHTA and CDR2 as FQGTGA. The CDR3 coding sequence is TGTGCCAGCAGCATCTCAGGGCTCCCCACCGGGGAGCTGTTTTTT. This encodes CASSISGLPTGELFF.

This clonotype has only a few counts. The chain couples TRBV7-9 to TRBJ1-4; the D is unclear. With 5 bases removed from V and 8 bases from J, the gap between germline ends came to 9 bases. The CDR3 totals 12 residues. Germline-derived CDR1 and CDR2 are SEHNR and FQNEAQ (reference sequence). CDR3 region: CASSQIQEKLFF. In DNA form, the CDR3 reads TGTGCCAGCAGCCAAATCCAGGAAAAACTGTTTTTT.

This clonotype was seen only a few times. The chain recombines TRBV6-2 or TRBV6-3 with TRBJ2-2, with 15 positions matching TRBD2. The junction had 8 bases not matched to a gene; V was cut back by 2 bases and J by 4 bases. The CDR3 loop spans 19 amino acids. CDR1 is MNHEY and CDR2 is SVGEGT in the germline V gene. The CDR3 DNA reads TGTGCCAGCAGTTACACCGGACTAGCGGGAGGGCCCGGCACCGGGGAGCTGTTTTTT. Its protein product is CASSYTGLAGGPGTGELFF.

The sample holds many counts of this clonotype. The J gene is TRBJ2-7, the V gene TRBV28, with D possibly being TRBD2 (5 bases). This CDR3 has 16 amino acids. Germline CDR1 MDHEN, CDR2 SYDVKM. V was trimmed by 6 bases and J by 0 bases, leaving 18 bases between them. The CDR3 region has the DNA TGTGCCAGCAGCGATTATCGACGGGGAAGCTCCTACGAGCAGTACTTC. Protein product: CASSDYRRGSSYEQYF.

V usage is TRBV20-1 and J usage is TRBJ1-1; TRBD1 is a possible D gene (5 bases). The CDR3 is 13 amino acids. V gave up 6 bases and J gave up 3 bases, with 14 bases separating them. In germline, CDR1 is DFQATT, CDR2 SNEGSKA (reference sequence). The CDR3 coding sequence is TGCAGTGCCAACCAGGGAGTGGACACTGAAGCTTTCTTT. Translation: CSANQGVDTEAFF.

This clonotype was counted at least ten times. The chain joins TRBV18 to TRBJ1-5; TRBD1 matches at 8 bases. The CDR3 loop spans 14 amino acids. From germline, CDR1 is KGHSH and CDR2 LQKENI. V was clipped by 8 bases and J by 7 bases; unmatched bases: 10. The CDR3 is CASSPGQGNQPQHF. DNA of the CDR3: TGTGCCAGCAGCCCTGGACAGGGAAACCAGCCCCAGCATTTT.

This clonotype has a handful of counts. The J gene is TRBJ2-7, the V gene TRBV6-1; 7 positions match TRBD1. The CDR3 runs 14 residues. From germline, CDR1 is MNHNS and CDR2 SASEGT. V lost 5 bases and J lost 5; bases outside the gene matches: 9. In nucleotides, the CDR3 is TGTGCCAGCAGTCGGACAGGCGATGTCAACGAGCAGTACTTC. The encoded protein is CASSRTGDVNEQYF.

This clonotype was counted many times. The chain employs TRBV18 and TRBJ2-7, with D possibly being TRBD2 (6 bases). CDR1 is KGHSH, CDR2 LQKENI, per germline. The CDR3 runs 14 residues. V dropped 3 bases and J dropped 7 bases, with 16 bases sitting between them. CDR3 loop: CASSPLAEAREQYF. Written as DNA, the CDR3 is TGTGCCAGCTCACCTTTAGCGGAGGCGAGAGAGCAGTACTTC. Using reference TRBV18 and TRBJ2-7 for the parts outside the CDR3, the full variable domain is NAGVMQNPRHLVRRRGQEARLRCSPMKGHSHVYWYRQLPEEGLKFMVYLQKENIIDESGMPKERFSAEFPKEGPSILRIQQVVRGDSAAYFCASSPLAEAREQYFGPGTRLTVT.

The genes are TRBV19 and TRBJ1-5, with 8 bases identical to TRBD1. V was clipped by 4 bases and J by 7 bases; unmatched bases: 12. This CDR3 comprises 16 residues. The V gene's germline CDR1 is LNHDA and CDR2 SQIVND (reference sequence). This chain's CDR3 is CASSNPRQGMDQPQHF. The CDR3 DNA sequence: TGTGCCAGTAGTAACCCCAGACAGGGGATGGACCAGCCCCAGCATTTT.

This clonotype has more than one count but fewer than ten. The chain couples TRBV9 to TRBJ2-5; 11 nucleotides align to TRBD2. Germline V gene sequence: CDR1 SGDLS, CDR2 YYNGEE. The CDR3 runs to 17 residues. V gave up 0 bases and J gave up 3 bases; unmatched junction bases: 7. The CDR3, as DNA: TGTGCCAGCAGCGTAGCCCCTCAACTAGCGGGAGAAGAGACCCAGTACTTC. Translating it yields CASSVAPQLAGEETQYF.

J is TRBJ2-1 and V is TRBV28, with 13 bases lining up with TRBD2. The CDR3 extends over 19 amino acids. CDR1 MDHEN and CDR2 SYDVKM come from the germline V gene. The V gene end was trimmed by 6 bases and the J gene end by 5 bases; junction bases not matched to a gene: 16. The CDR3 DNA reads TGTGCCAGCAGCGGTATGAGGACTAGCGGGAGAGCCGCTCACAATGAGCAGTTCTTC. This encodes CASSGMRTSGRAAHNEQFF.

The rearrangement links TRBV6-1 to TRBJ1-5; 7 nucleotides align to TRBD1. Germline CDR1 and CDR2: MNHNS and SASEGT. CDR3 size: 14 residues. V dropped 3 bases and J dropped 6; count of bases not matched to a gene: 5. The DNA of the CDR3 is TGTGCCAGCAGTGAGAGACAGGGAGGTCAGCCCCAGCATTTT. Encoded protein: CASSERQGGQPQHF.